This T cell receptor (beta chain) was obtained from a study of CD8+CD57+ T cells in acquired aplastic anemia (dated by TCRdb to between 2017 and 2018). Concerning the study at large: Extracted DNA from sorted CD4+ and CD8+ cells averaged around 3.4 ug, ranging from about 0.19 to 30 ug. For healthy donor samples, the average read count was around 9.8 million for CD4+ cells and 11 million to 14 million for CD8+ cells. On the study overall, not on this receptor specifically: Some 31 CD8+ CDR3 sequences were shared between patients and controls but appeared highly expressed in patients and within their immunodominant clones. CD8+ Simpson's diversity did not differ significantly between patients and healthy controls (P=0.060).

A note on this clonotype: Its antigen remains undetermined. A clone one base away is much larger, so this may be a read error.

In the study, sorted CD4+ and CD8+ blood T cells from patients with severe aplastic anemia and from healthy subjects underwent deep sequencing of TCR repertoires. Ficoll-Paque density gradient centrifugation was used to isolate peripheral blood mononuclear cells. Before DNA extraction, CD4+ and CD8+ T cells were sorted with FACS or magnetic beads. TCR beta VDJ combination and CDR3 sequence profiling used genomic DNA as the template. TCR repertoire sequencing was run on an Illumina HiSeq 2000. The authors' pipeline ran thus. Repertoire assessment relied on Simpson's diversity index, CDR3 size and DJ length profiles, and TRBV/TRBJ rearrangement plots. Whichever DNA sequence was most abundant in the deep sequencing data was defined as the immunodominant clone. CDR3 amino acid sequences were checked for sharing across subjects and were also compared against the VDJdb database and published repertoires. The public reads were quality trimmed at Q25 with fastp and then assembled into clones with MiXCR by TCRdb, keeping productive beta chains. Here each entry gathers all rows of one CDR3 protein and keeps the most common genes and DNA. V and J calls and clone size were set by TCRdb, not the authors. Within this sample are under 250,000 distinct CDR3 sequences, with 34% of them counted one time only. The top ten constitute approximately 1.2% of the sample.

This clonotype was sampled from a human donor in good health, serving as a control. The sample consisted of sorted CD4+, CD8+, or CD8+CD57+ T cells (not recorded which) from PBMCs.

CDR3 loop: CASSSEVWTSYEQCF. The DNA reads as follows: TGTGCCAGCAGCTCCGAGGTCTGGACCTCCTACGAGCAGTGCTTC. This receptor chain uses TRBV11-1 and TRBJ2-7; there is no confident call for the D gene. The CDR3, cysteine through phenylalanine, is 15 amino acids long. Just CDR3 DNA is preserved here, 45 bases in frame from base 1. CDR1 and CDR2 were assigned from the germline V gene (reference sequence) as SGHAT and FQDESV.